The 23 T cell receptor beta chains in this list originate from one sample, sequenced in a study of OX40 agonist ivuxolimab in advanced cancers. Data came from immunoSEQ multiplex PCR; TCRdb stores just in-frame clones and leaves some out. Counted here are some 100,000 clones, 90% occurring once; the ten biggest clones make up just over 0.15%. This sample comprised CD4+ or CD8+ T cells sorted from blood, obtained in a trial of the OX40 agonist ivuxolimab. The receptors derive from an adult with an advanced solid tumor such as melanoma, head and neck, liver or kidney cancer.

CDR3 bases: TGTGCCACCAGCGTCCCGGGAACTAACTATGGCTACACCTTC. This codes for CATSVPGTNYGYTF. The chain combines TRBV15 with TRBJ1-2; D remains ambiguous. This CDR3 region has 14 residues. V was pared by 5 bases and J by 0 bases, with 10 bases between. The germline gives CDR1 LNHNV, CDR2 YYDKDF (reference sequence).

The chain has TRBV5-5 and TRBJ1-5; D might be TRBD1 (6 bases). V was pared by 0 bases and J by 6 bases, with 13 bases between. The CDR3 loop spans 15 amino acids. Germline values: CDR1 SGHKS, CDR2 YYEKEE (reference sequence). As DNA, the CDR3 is TGTGCCAGCAGCTTGGCGGCAGGGGTGGGTCAGCCCCAGCATTTT. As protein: CASSLAAGVGQPQHF.

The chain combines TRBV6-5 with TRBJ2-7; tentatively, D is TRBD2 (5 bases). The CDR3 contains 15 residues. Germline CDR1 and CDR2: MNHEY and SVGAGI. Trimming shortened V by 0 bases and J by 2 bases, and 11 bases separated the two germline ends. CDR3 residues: CASSYSREGTYEQYF. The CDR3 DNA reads TGTGCCAGCAGTTACTCGCGTGAGGGAACCTACGAGCAGTACTTC.

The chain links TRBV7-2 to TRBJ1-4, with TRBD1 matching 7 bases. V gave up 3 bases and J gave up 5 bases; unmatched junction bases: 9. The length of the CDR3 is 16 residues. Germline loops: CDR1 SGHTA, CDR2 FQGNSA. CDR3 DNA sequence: TGTGCCAGCAGCTTGAGATGGACAGGCCAAAATGAAAAACTGTTTTTT. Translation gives CASSLRWTGQNEKLFF.

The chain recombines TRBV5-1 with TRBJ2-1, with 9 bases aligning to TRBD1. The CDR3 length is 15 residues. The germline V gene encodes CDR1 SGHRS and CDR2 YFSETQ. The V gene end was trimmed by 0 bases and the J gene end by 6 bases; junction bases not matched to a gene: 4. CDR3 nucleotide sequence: TGCGCCAGCAGCTTGGACAGGGGGCCCGGCAATGAGCAGTTCTTC. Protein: CASSLDRGPGNEQFF.

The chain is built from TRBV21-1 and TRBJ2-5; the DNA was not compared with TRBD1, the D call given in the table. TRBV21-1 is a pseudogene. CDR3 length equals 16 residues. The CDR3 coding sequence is TGTGCCAGCAGCAAACAAAAGGGCCCGCATAGGGGGACCCAGTACTTC. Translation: CASSKQKGPHRGTQYF.

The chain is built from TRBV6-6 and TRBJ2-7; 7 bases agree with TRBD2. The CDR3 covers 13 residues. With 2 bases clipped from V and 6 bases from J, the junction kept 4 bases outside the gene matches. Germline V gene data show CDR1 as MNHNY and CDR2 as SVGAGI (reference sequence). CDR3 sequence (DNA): TGTGCCAGCAGTTACGAGCGGGGCTTCGAGCAGTACTTC. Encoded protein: CASSYERGFEQYF.

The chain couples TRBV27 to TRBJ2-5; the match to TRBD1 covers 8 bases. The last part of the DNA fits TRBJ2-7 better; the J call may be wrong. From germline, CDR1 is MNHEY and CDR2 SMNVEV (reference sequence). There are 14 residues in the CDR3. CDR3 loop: CASSLSRGPYEQYF. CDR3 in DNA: TGTGCCAGCAGTTTATCCAGGGGGCCCTACGAGCAGTACTTC.

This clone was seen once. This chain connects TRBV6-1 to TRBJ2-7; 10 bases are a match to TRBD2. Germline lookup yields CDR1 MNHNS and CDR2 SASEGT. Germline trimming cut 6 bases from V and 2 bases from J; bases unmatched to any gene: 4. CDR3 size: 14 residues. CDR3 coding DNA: TGTGCCAGCAGGCCAGCGGGGGGGCCCTACGAGCAGTACTTC. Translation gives CASRPAGGPYEQYF.

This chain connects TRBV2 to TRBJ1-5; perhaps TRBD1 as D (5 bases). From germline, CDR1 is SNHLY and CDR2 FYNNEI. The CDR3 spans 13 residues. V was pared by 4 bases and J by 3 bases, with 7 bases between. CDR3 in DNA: TGTGCCAGCAGTGGACAGAACAATCAGCCCCAGCATTTT. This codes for CASSGQNNQPQHF.

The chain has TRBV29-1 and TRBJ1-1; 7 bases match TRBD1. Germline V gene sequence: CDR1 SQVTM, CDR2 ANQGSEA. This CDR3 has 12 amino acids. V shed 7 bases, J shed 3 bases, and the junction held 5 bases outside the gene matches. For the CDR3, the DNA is TGCAGCGGGAAGGGACAGTACACTGAAGCTTTCTTT. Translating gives CSGKGQYTEAFF.

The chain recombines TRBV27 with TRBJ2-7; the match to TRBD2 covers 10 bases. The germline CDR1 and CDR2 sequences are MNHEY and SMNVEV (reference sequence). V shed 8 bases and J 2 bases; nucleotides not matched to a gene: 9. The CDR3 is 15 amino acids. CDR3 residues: CASQVSGRRTYEQYF. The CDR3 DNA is TGTGCCAGCCAAGTTAGCGGGAGGAGGACCTACGAGCAGTACTTC.

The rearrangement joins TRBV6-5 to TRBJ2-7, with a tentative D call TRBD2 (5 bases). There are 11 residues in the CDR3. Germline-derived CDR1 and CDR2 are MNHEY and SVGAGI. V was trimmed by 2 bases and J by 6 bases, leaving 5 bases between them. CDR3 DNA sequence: TGTGCCAGCAGTTACCGGGGCGAGCAGTACTTC. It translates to CASSYRGEQYF.

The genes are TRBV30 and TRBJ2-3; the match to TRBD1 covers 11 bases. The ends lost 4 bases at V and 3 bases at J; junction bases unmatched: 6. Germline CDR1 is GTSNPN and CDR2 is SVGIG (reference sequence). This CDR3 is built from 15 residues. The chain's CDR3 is CAWTRGDRGTDTQYF. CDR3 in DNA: TGTGCCTGGACCCGTGGGGACAGGGGGACAGATACGCAGTATTTT.

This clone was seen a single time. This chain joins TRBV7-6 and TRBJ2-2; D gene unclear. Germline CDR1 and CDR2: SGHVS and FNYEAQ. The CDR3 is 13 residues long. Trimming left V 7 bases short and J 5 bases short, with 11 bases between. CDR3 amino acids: CASTILSTGELFF. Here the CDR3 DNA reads TGTGCCAGCACCATCTTATCGACCGGGGAGCTGTTTTTT.

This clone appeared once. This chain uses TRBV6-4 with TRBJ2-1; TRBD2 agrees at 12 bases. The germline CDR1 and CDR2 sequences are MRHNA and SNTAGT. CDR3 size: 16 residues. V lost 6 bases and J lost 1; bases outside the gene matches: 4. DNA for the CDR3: TGTGCCAGCAGACCTAGCGGGGGGGCTTCCTACAATGAGCAGTTCTTC. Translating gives CASRPSGGASYNEQFF.

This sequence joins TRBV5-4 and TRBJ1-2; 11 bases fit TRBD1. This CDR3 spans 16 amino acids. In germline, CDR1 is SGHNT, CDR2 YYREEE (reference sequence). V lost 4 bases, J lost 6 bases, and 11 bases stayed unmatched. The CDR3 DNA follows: TGTGCCAGCAGCCCGGCCCCCGGACAGGGGGCGGATGGCTACACCTTC. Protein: CASSPAPGQGADGYTF. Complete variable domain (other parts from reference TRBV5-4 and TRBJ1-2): ETGVTQSPTHLIKTRGQQVTLRCSSQSGHNTVSWYQQALGQGPQFIFQYYREEENGRGNFPPRFSGLQFPNYSSELNVNALELDDSALYLCASSPAPGQGADGYTFGSGTRLTVV.

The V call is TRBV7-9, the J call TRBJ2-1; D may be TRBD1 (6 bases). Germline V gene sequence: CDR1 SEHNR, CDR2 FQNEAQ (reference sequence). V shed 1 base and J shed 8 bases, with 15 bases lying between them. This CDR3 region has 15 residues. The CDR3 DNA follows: TGTGCCAGCAGCTTAGAGGCAGGGGCGAGGGATGAGCAGTTCTTC. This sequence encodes CASSLEAGARDEQFF.

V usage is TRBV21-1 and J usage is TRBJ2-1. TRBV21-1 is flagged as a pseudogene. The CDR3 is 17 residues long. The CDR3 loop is CASSSKVGIQSYNEQFF. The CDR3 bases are TGTGCCAGCAGCTCTAAGGTAGGGATTCAATCCTACAATGAGCAGTTCTTC.

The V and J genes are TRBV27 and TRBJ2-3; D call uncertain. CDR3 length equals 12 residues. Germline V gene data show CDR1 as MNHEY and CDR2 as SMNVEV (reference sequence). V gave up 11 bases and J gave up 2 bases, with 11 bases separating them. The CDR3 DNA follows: TGTGCCGTTCGGGCACTCACAGATACGCAGTATTTT. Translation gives CAVRALTDTQYF.

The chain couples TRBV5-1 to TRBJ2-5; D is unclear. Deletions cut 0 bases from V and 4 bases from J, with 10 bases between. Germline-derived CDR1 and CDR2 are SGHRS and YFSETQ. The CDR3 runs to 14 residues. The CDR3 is CASSLAIGVETQYF. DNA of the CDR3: TGCGCCAGCAGCTTGGCCATTGGGGTAGAGACCCAGTACTTC. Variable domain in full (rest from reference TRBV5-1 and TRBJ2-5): KAGVTQTPRYLIKTRGQQVTLSCSPISGHRSVSWYQQTPGQGLQFLFEYFSETQRNKGNFPGRFSGRQFSNSRSEMNVSTLELGDSALYLCASSLAIGVETQYFGPGTRLLVL.

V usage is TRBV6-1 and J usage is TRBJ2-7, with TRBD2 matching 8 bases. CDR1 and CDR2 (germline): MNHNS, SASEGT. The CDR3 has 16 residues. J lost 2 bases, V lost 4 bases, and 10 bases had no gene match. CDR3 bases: TGTGCCAGCAGTGCCCTGAGCGGGGGACATACCTACGAGCAGTACTTC. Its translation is CASSALSGGHTYEQYF.

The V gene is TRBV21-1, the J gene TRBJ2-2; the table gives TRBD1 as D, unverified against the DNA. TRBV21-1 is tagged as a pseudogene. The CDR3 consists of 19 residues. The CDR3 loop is CASSPLLPGMTNGTGELFF. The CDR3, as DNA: TGTGCCAGCAGCCCGTTACTACCAGGGATGACGAACGGAACCGGGGAGCTGTTTTTT.